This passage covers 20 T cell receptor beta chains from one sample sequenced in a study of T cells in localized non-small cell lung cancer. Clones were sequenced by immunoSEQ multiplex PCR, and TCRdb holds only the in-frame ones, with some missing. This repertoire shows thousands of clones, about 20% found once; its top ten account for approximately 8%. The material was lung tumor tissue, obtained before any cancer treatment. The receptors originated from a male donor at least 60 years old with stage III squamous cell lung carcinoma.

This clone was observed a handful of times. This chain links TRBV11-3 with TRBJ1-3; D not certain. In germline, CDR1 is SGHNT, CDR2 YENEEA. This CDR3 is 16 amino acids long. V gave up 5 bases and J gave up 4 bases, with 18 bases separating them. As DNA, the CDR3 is TGTGCCAGCAGCCAAGGGCCGGGGTATTCAGGAAACACCATATATTTT. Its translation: CASSQGPGYSGNTIYF. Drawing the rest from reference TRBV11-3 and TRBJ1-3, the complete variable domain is EAGVVQSPRYKIIEKKQPVAFWCNPISGHNTLYWYLQNLGQGPELLIRYENEEAVDDSQLPKDRFSAERLKGVDSTLKIQPAELGDSAVYLCASSQGPGYSGNTIYFGEGSWLTVV.

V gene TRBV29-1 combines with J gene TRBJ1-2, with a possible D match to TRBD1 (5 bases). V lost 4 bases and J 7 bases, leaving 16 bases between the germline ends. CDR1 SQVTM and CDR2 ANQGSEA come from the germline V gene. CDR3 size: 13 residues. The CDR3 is CSVAGGSDGGYTF. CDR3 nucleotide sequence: TGCAGCGTTGCTGGGGGTTCGGACGGTGGCTACACCTTC.

The CDR3 nucleotides are TGTGCCAGCAGCAAGGAATACCGGAACACTGAAGCTTTCTTT. This gives the protein CASSKEYRNTEAFF. The chain uses TRBV11-3 and TRBJ1-1; D gene unclear. Germline V gene data show CDR1 as SGHNT and CDR2 as YENEEA. The CDR3 runs to 14 residues. V lost 5 bases, J lost 1 base, and 11 bases lay in between.

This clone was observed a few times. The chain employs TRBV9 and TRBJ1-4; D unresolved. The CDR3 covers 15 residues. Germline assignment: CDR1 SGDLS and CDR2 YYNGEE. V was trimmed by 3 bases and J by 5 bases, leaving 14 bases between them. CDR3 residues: CASSASGSLNEKLFF. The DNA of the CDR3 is TGTGCCAGCAGCGCATCCGGGAGCCTAAATGAAAAACTGTTTTTT. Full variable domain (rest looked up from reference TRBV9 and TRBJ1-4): DSGVTQTPKHLITATGQRVTLRCSPRSGDLSVYWYQQSLDQGLQFLIQYYNGEERAKGNILERFSAQQFPDLHSELNLSSLELGDSALYFCASSASGSLNEKLFFGSGTQLSVL.

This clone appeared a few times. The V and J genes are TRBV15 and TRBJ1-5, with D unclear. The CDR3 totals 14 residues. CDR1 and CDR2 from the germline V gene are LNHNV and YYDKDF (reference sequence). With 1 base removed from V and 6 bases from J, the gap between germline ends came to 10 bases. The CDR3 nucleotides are TGTGCCACCAGCAGAGCACCGGTGGGTCAGCCCCAGCATTTT. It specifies CATSRAPVGQPQHF. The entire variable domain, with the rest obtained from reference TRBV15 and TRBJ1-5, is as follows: DAMVIQNPRYQVTQFGKPVTLSCSQTLNHNVMYWYQQKSSQAPKLLFHYYDKDFNNEADTPDNFQSRRPNTSFCFLDIRSPGLGDTAMYLCATSRAPVGQPQHFGDGTRLSIL.

CDR3 sequence: CASSLEGRDAYFGGNQPQHF. The CDR3 DNA is TGCGCCAGCAGCTTGGAAGGCCGGGACGCTTATTTTGGGGGCAATCAGCCCCAGCATTTT. V gene TRBV5-1 combines with J gene TRBJ1-5, with a possible D match to TRBD1 (5 bases). The germline V gene encodes CDR1 SGHRS and CDR2 YFSETQ. CDR3 length: 20 amino acids. Trimming left V 0 bases short and J 2 bases short, with 24 bases between.

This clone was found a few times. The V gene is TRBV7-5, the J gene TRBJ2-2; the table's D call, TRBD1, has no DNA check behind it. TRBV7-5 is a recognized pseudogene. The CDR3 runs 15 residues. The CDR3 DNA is TGTGCCAGCAGCTCCAGGGGACGGGTCACCGGGGAGCTGTTTTTT. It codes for CASSSRGRVTGELFF.

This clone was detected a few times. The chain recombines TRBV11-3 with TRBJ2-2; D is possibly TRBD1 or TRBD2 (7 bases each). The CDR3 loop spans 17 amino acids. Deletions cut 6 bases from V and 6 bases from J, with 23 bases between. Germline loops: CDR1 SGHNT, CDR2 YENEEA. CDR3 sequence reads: CASSALGTATSAGELFF. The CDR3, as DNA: TGTGCCAGCAGTGCCCTAGGGACAGCTACTAGCGCCGGGGAGCTGTTTTTT.

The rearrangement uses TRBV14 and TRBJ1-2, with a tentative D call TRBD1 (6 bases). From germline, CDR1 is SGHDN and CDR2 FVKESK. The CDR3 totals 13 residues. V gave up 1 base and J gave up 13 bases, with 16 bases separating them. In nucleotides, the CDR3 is TGTGCCAGCAGCCAAGGACAGGCCGGTGCGAGCACCTTC. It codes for CASSQGQAGASTF.

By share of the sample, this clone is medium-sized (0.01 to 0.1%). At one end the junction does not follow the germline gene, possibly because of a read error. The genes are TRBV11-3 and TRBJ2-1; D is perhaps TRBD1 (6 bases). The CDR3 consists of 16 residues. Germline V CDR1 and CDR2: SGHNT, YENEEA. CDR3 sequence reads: CASSIEQGRENNEQFF. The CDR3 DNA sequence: TGTGCCAGCAGCATAGAACAGGGTCGTGAGAACAATGAGCAGTTCTTC.

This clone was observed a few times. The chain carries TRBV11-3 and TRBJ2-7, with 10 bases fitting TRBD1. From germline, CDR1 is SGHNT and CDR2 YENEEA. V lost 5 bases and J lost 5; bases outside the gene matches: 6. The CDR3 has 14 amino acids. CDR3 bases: TGTGCCAGCAGCCCCGGGACAGGGGAGAACGAGCAGTACTTC. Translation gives CASSPGTGENEQYF.

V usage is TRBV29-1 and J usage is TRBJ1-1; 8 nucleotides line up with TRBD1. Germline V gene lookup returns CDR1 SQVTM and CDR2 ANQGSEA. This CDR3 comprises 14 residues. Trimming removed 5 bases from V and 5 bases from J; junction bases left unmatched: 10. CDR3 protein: CSVLFGQGGTEAFF. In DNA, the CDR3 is TGCAGCGTTTTATTCGGACAGGGAGGGACTGAAGCTTTCTTT.

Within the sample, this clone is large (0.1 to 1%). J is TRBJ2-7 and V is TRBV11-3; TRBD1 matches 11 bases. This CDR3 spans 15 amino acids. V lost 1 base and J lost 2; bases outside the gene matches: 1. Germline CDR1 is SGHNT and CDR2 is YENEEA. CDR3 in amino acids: CASSLGTGGTYEQYV. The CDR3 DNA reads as TGTGCCAGCAGCTTAGGGACAGGGGGCACCTACGAGCAGTACGTC.

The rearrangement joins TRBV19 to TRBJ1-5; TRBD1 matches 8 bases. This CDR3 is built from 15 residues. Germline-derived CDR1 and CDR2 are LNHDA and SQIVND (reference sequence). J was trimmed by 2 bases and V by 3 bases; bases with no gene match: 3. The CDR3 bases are TGTGCCAGTAGTATGTCAGGGGGCGGCAATCAGCCCCAGCATTTT. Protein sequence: CASSMSGGGNQPQHF.

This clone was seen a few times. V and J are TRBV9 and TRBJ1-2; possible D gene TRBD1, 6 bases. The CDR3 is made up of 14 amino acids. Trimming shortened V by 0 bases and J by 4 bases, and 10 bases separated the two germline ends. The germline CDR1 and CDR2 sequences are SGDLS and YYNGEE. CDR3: CASSVEGESYGYTF. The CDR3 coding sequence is TGTGCCAGCAGCGTAGAGGGGGAAAGCTATGGCTACACCTTC. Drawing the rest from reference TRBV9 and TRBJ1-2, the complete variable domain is DSGVTQTPKHLITATGQRVTLRCSPRSGDLSVYWYQQSLDQGLQFLIQYYNGEERAKGNILERFSAQQFPDLHSELNLSSLELGDSALYFCASSVEGESYGYTFGSGTRLTVV.

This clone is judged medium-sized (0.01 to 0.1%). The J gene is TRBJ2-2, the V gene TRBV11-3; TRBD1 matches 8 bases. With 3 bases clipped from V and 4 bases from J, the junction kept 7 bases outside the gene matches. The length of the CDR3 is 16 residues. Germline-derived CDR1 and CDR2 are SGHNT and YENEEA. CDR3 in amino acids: CASSLFLQGGTGELFF. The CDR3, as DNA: TGTGCCAGCAGCTTGTTCTTACAGGGGGGCACCGGGGAGCTGTTTTTT.

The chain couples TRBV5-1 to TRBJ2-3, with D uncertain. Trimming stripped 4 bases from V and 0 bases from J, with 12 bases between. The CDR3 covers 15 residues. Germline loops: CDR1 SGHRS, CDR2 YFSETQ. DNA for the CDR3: TGCGCCAGCAGCCAAGATTCGGCGAGCACAGATACGCAGTATTTT. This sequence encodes CASSQDSASTDTQYF.

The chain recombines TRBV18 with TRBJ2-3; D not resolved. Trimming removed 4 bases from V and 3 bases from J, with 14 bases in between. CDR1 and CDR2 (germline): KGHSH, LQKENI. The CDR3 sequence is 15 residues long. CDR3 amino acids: CASSLVPTVTDTQYF. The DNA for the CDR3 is TGTGCCAGCTCACTGGTGCCGACTGTTACAGATACGCAGTATTTT.

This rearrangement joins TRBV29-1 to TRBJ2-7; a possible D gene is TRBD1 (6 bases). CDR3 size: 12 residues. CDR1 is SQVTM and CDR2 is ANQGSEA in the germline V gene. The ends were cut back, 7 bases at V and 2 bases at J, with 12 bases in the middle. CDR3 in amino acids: CSAAQGTYEQYF. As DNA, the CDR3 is TGCAGCGCCGCCCAGGGGACCTACGAGCAGTACTTC.

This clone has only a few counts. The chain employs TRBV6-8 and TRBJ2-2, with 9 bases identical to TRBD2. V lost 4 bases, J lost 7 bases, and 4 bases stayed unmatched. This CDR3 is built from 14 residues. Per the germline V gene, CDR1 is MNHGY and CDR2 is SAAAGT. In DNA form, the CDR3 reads TGTGCCAGCAGTTTGCTAGCGGGGATCGGGGAGCTGTTTTTT. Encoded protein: CASSLLAGIGELFF.